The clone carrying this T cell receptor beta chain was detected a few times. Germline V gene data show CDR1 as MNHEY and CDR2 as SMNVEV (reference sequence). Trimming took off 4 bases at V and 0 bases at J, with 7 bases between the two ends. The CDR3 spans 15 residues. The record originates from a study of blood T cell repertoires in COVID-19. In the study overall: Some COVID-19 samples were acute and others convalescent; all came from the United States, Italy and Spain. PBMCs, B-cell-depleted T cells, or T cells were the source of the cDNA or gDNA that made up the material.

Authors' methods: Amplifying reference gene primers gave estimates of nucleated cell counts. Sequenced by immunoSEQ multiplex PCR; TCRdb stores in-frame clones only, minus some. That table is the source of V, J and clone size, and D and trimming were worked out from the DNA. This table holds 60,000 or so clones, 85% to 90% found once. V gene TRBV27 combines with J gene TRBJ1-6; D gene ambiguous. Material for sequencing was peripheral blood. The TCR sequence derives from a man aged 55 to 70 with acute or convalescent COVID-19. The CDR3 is CASSSSVSYNSPLHF. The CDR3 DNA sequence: TGTGCCAGCAGTTCTTCAGTCTCCTATAATTCACCCCTCCACTTT.